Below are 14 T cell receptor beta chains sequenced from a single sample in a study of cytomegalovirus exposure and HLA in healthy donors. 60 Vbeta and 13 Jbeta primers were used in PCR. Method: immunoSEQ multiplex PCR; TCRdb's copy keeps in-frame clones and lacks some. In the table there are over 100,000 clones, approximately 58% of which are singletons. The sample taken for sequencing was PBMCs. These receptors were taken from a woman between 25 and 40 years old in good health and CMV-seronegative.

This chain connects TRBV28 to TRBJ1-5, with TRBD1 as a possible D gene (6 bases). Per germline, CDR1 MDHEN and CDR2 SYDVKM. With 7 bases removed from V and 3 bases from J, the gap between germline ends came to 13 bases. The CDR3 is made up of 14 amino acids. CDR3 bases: TGTGCCAGCAAACGGGGACAATTCAATCAGCCCCAGCATTTT. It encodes CASKRGQFNQPQHF. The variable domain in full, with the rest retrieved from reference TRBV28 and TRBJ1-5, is DVKVTQSSRYLVKRTGEKVFLECVQDMDHENMFWYRQDPGLGLRLIYFSYDVKMKEKGDIPEGYSVSREKKERFSLILESASTNQTSMYLCASKRGQFNQPQHFGDGTRLSIL.

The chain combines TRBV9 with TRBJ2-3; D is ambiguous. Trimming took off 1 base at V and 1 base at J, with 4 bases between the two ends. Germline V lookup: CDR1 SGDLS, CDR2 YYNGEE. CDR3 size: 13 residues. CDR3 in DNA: TGTGCCAGCAGCGTACCGGGCACAGATACGCAGTATTTT. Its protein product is CASSVPGTDTQYF.

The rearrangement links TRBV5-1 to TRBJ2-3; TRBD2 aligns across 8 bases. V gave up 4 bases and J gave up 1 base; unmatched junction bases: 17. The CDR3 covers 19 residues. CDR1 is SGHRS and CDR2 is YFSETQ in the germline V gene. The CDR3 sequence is CASSPNVGRGVHGTDTQYF. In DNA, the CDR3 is TGCGCCAGCAGCCCGAACGTCGGGAGGGGAGTCCATGGCACAGATACGCAGTATTTT.

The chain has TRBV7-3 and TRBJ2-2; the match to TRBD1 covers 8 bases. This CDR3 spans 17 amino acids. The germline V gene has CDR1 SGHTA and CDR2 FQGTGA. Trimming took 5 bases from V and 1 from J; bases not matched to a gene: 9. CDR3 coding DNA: TGTGCCAGCAGCCGAGAACCGGACAGGGTGAACACCGGGGAGCTGTTTTTT. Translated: CASSREPDRVNTGELFF.

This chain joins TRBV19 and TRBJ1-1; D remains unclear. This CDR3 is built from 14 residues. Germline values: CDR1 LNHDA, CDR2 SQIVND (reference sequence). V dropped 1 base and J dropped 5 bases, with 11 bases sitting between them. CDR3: CASSIVVGRTEAFF. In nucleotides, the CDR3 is TGTGCCAGTAGTATAGTAGTGGGGAGAACTGAAGCTTTCTTT.

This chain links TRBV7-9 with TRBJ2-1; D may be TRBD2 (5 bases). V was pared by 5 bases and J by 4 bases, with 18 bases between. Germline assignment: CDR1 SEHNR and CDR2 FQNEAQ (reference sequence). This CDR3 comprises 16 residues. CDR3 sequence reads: CASSPLRGRGYNEQFF. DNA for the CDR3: TGTGCCAGCAGCCCACTGCGAGGCCGCGGGTACAATGAGCAGTTCTTC.

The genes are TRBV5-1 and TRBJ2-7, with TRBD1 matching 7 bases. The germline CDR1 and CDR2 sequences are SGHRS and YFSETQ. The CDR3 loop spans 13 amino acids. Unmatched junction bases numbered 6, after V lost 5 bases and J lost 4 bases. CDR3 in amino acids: CASSAGQVYEQYF. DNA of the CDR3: TGCGCCAGCAGTGCCGGACAGGTTTACGAGCAGTACTTC.

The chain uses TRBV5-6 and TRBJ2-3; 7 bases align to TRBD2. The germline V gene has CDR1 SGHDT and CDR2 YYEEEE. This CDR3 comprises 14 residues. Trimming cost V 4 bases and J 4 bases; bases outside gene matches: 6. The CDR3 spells CASSGGGGADTQYF. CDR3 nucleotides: TGTGCCAGCAGCGGAGGTGGGGGGGCAGATACGCAGTATTTT.

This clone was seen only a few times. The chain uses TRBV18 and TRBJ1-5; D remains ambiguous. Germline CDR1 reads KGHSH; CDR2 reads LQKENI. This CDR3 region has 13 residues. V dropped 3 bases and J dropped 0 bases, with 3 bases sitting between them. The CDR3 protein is CASSPNSNQPQHF. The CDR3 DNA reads TGTGCCAGCTCACCCAATAGCAATCAGCCCCAGCATTTT.

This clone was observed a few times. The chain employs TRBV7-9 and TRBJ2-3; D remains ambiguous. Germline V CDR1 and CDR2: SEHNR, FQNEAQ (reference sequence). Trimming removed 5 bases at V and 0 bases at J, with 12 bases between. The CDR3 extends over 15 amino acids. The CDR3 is CASSPKQLSTDTQYF. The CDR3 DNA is TGTGCCAGCAGCCCTAAACAGTTGAGCACAGATACGCAGTATTTT.

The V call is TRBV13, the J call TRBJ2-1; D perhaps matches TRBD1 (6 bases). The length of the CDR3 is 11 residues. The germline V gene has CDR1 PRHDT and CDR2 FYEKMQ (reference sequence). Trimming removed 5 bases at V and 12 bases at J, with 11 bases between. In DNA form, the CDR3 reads TGTGCCAGCAGCGGCAGGGGTCCGCAGTTCTTC. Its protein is CASSGRGPQFF. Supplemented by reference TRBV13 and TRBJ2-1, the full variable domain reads AAGVIQSPRHLIKEKRETATLKCYPIPRHDTVYWYQQGPGQDPQFLISFYEKMQSDKGSIPDRFSAQQFSDYHSELNMSSLELGDSALYFCASSGRGPQFFGPGTRLTVL.

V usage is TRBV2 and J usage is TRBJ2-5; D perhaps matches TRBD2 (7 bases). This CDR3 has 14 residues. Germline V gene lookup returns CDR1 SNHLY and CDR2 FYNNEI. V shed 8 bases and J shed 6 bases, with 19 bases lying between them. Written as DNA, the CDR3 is TGTGCCAGCGGGAGGGGGGCAGGGGCACAGACCCAGTACTTC. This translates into CASGRGAGAQTQYF.

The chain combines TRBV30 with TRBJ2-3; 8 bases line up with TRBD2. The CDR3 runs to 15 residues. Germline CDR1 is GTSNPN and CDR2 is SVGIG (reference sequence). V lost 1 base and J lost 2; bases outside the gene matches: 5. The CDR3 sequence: CAWSDLLAATDTQYF. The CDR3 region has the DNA TGTGCCTGGAGTGACTTACTAGCGGCCACAGATACGCAGTATTTT.

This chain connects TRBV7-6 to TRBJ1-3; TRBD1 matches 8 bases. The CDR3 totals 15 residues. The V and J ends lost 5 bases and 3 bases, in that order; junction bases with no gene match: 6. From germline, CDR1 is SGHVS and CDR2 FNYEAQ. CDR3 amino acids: CASSERTGSGNTIYF. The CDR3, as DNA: TGTGCCAGCAGCGAACGGACAGGGAGTGGAAACACCATATATTTT.